This entry features one TCR beta chain sequence. Reverse transcription of about 0.5 to 1 ug RNA was carried out with random hexamers. TCRdb analysed the immunoSEQ multiplex PCR reads with MiXCR anew, one entry per CDR3 protein. The repertoire consists of hundreds of thousands of distinct CDR3 sequences, with roughly 94% occurring once and the leading ten covering around 0.08%. This sample is drawn from a study of CD8 T cells in Susac syndrome. Germline loops: CDR1 LGHNA, CDR2 YNFKEQ. With 0 bases removed from V and 5 bases from J, the gap between germline ends came to 10 bases. The CDR3 has 14 amino acids.

The receptor was derived from a human donor with multiple sclerosis. The chain has TRBV4-2 and TRBJ1-2; tentatively, D is TRBD1 (5 bases). Sequenced material: CD4+ T cells from PBMCs. CDR3 region: CASSQDPQGYGYTF. For the CDR3, the DNA is TGTGCCAGCAGCCAAGATCCCCAGGGATATGGCTACACCTTC.